The clone carrying this T cell receptor (beta chain) turned up a few times. The CDR3 extends over 15 amino acids. V was pared by 4 bases and J by 0 bases, with 11 bases between. Looked up from germline, CDR1 is SGHRS and CDR2 is YFSETQ. The data are from a study of blood T cell repertoires in COVID-19. Assay: immunoSEQ multiplex PCR; the TCRdb copy retains only in-frame clones and omits some. The data show approximately 300,000 clones, nearly 90% seen once. This chain links TRBV5-1 with TRBJ2-1, with no clear D. The origin of this receptor is a woman in her 30s who had recovered from COVID-19. The specimen sequenced was PBMCs or T cells enriched from blood (not recorded which). The CDR3 loop reads CASSIGTSSYNEQFF. CDR3 in DNA: TGCGCCAGCAGCATCGGTACGAGCTCCTACAATGAGCAGTTCTTC.